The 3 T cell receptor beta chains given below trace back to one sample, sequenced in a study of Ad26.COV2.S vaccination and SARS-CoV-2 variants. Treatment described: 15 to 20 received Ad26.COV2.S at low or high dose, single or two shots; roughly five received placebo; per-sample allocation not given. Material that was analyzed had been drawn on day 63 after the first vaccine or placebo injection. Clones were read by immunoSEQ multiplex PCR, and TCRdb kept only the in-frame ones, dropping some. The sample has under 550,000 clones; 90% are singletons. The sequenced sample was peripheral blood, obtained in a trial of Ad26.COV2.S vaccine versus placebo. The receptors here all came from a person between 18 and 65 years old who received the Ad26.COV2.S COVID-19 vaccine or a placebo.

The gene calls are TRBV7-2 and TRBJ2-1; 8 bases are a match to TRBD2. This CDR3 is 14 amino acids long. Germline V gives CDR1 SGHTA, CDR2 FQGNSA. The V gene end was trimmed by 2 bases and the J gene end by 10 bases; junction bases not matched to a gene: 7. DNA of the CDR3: TGTGCCAGCAGCTTAAGGACTAGCTCAGTCGAGCAGTTCTTC. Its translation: CASSLRTSSVEQFF. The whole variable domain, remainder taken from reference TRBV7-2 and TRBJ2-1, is GAGVSQSPSNKVTEKGKDVELRCDPISGHTALYWYRQSLGQGLEFLIYFQGNSAPDKSGLPSDRFSAERTGGSVSTLTIQRTQQEDSAVYLCASSLRTSSVEQFFGPGTRLTVL.

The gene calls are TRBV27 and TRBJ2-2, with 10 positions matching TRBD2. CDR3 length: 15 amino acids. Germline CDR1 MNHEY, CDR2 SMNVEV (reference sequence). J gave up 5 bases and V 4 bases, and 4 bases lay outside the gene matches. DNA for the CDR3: TGTGCCAGCAGTTACGGGACTAGCGTGACCGGGGAGCTGTTTTTT. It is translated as CASSYGTSVTGELFF.

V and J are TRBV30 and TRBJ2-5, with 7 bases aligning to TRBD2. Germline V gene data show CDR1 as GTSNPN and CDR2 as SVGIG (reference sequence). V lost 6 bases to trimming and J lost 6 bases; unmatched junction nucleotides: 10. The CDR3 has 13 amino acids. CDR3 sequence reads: CACKLGGSKTQYF. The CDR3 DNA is TGTGCCTGTAAACTGGGCGGGAGCAAGACCCAGTACTTC.